The 29 T cell receptor beta chains reported below all come from one sample, sequenced in a study of blood T cell repertoires in COVID-19. Clones were sequenced by immunoSEQ multiplex PCR, and TCRdb holds only the in-frame ones, with some missing. The sample lists about 230,000 clones, around 78% occurring once. Material: peripheral blood. These TCRs come from a woman aged 70-85 years with active or convalescent COVID-19.

The genes are TRBV29-1 and TRBJ1-1; D unresolved. The V end lost 6 bases, the J end lost 1 base, and 9 bases lay between the germline ends. Germline CDR1 SQVTM, CDR2 ANQGSEA. The CDR3 sequence is 12 residues long. The CDR3 region has the DNA TGCAGCGTACTACCGGGGAACACTGAAGCTTTCTTT. Translating it yields CSVLPGNTEAFF.

The chain combines TRBV3-1 (or the pseudogene TRBV3-2) with TRBJ1-3, with TRBD1 identical over 7 bases. CDR3 length: 15 amino acids. V shed 5 bases, J shed 7 bases, and the junction held 11 bases outside the gene matches. Germline values: CDR1 LGHDT, CDR2 YNNKEL (reference sequence). The CDR3 here is CASSISWTGDNTIYF. DNA for the CDR3: TGTGCCAGCAGCATCTCCTGGACAGGAGACAACACCATATATTTT.

This rearrangement joins TRBV28 to TRBJ1-2; the D is unclear. The ends were cut back, 5 bases at V and 1 base at J, with 5 bases in the middle. The CDR3 extends over 12 amino acids. In germline, CDR1 is MDHEN, CDR2 SYDVKM. The CDR3 nucleotides are TGTGCCAGCAGTAGACTTAACTATGGCTACACCTTC. As protein: CASSRLNYGYTF.

This rearrangement joins TRBV7-9 to TRBJ2-1; 12 positions agree with TRBD1. The CDR3 is 19 amino acids. In germline, CDR1 is SEHNR, CDR2 FQNEAQ (reference sequence). Losses at the gene ends were 5 bases for V and 5 bases for J; bases not matched to a gene: 16. The CDR3 coding sequence is TGTGCCAGCAGCCCCGGGACAGGGGGCAGTGGTGTGAAGAACAATGAGCAGTTCTTC. Its protein is CASSPGTGGSGVKNNEQFF. Supplemented by reference TRBV7-9 and TRBJ2-1, the full variable domain reads DTGVSQNPRHKITKRGQNVTFRCDPISEHNRLYWYRQTLGQGPEFLTYFQNEAQLEKSRLLSDRFSAERPKGSFSTLEIQRTEQGDSAMYLCASSPGTGGSGVKNNEQFFGPGTRLTVL.

The chain recombines TRBV9 with TRBJ1-1; D may be TRBD1 (6 bases). This CDR3 has 14 residues. CDR1 and CDR2 (germline): SGDLS, YYNGEE. V lost 4 bases, J lost 8 bases, and 18 bases lay in between. The CDR3, as DNA: TGTGCCAGCAGCCCCGGGACACAAACCACGGAAGCTTTCTTT. It translates to CASSPGTQTTEAFF.

This chain uses TRBV6-5 with TRBJ2-5; 12 bases align to TRBD2. Germline V CDR1 and CDR2: MNHEY, SVGAGI. V lost 7 bases, J lost 4 bases, and 4 bases stayed unmatched. This CDR3 is built from 14 residues. CDR3 sequence reads: CASTRTSGVETQYF. For the CDR3, the DNA is TGTGCCAGCACCAGGACTAGCGGGGTAGAGACCCAGTACTTC.

The V gene is TRBV29-1, the J gene TRBJ2-5; possible D gene TRBD2, 5 bases. Per the germline V gene, CDR1 is SQVTM and CDR2 is ANQGSEA. The CDR3 extends over 12 amino acids. V was trimmed by 7 bases and J by 4 bases, leaving 13 bases between them. Here the CDR3 DNA reads TGCAGCGCCGGGCCCCGGGGAGAGACCCAGTACTTC. This encodes CSAGPRGETQYF.

This chain links TRBV4-1 with TRBJ2-2, with D unresolved. The CDR3 has 16 residues. Germline lookup yields CDR1 MGHRA and CDR2 YSYEKL. V shed 2 bases and J shed 1 base, with 11 bases lying between them. The CDR3 DNA reads TGCGCCAGCAGCCAAAGAGGAAACGAGAACACCGGGGAGCTGTTTTTT. As protein: CASSQRGNENTGELFF.

This chain links TRBV21-1 with TRBJ1-2; the table names TRBD1, a call not compared with the DNA. TRBV21-1 is classified as a pseudogene. The CDR3 covers 14 residues. CDR3 DNA sequence: TGTGCCAGCAGCAAGTACCATCCCAGGGGCGGCTACACCTTC. Encoded protein: CASSKYHPRGGYTF.

V usage is TRBV3-1 (or the pseudogene TRBV3-2) and J usage is TRBJ1-3; 9 positions agree with TRBD1. The CDR3 has 17 amino acids. In germline, CDR1 is LGHDT, CDR2 YNNKEL (reference sequence). Trimming cost V 3 bases and J 1 base; bases outside gene matches: 7. In DNA form, the CDR3 reads TGTGCCAGCAGCCACGCTACCGGGACAGGGTCTGGAAACACCATATATTTT. It codes for CASSHATGTGSGNTIYF.

This chain uses TRBV24-1 with TRBJ1-4; TRBD1 agrees at 10 bases. This CDR3 region has 15 residues. The trim removed 4 bases at V and 7 bases at J, leaving 5 bases unmatched. The germline V gene encodes CDR1 KGHDR and CDR2 SFDVKD. CDR3 residues: CATSDLGQGSEKLFF. CDR3 DNA: TGTGCCACCAGTGACCTGGGACAGGGGAGTGAAAAACTGTTTTTT.

The chain is built from TRBV18 and TRBJ1-3; perhaps TRBD1 as D (6 bases). CDR3 length: 16 residues. The ends were cut back, 5 bases at V and 1 base at J, with 15 bases in the middle. The germline V gene encodes CDR1 KGHSH and CDR2 LQKENI. Here the CDR3 reads CASSAWTVRSGNTIYF. The CDR3 bases are TGTGCCAGCTCAGCTTGGACAGTAAGGTCTGGAAACACCATATATTTT.

The V gene is TRBV12-3 or TRBV12-4, the J gene TRBJ1-1; 11 nucleotides agree with TRBD1. After removal of 3 bases from V and 8 bases from J, the junction contained 2 bases not matched to a gene. The CDR3 totals 13 residues. For the CDR3, the DNA is TGTGCCAGCAGTTTGGGACAGGGGGGCGAAGCTTTCTTT. This codes for CASSLGQGGEAFF.

This sequence joins TRBV27 and TRBJ2-2, with 11 positions matching TRBD2. CDR1 and CDR2 from the germline V gene are MNHEY and SMNVEV (reference sequence). V lost 4 bases, J lost 3 bases, and 4 bases stayed unmatched. The CDR3 is 16 amino acids. The CDR3 loop is CASSSRLAGYTGELFF. The DNA for the CDR3 is TGTGCCAGCAGTTCCCGACTAGCGGGGTACACCGGGGAGCTGTTTTTT.

The gene calls are TRBV7-6 and TRBJ1-3; D remains unclear. Germline loops: CDR1 SGHVS, CDR2 FNYEAQ. The CDR3 sequence is 18 residues long. Trimming took 2 bases from V and 4 from J, leaving 21 bases between them. CDR3 sequence reads: CASSLMTWTPTGGNTIYF. The CDR3 DNA follows: TGTGCCAGCAGCTTAATGACTTGGACTCCCACGGGGGGAAACACCATATATTTT.

The chain recombines TRBV13 with TRBJ2-3, with D possibly matching TRBD2 (6 bases). This CDR3 spans 12 amino acids. Germline V lookup: CDR1 PRHDT, CDR2 FYEKMQ (reference sequence). V was pared by 8 bases and J by 0 bases, with 6 bases between. The CDR3 DNA reads as TGTGCCAGCGGGGGGAGCACAGATACGCAGTATTTT. As protein: CASGGSTDTQYF.

On this clone: In the same sample, other DNA sequences code for this CDR3. V is TRBV5-1 and J is TRBJ2-3, with TRBD1 matching over 7 bases. CDR1 is SGHRS, CDR2 YFSETQ, per germline. The CDR3 consists of 14 residues. J gave up 0 bases and V 4 bases, and 2 bases lay outside the gene matches. The chain's CDR3 is CASSPGQSTDTQYF. The CDR3 DNA is TGCGCCAGCAGCCCGGGACAGAGCACAGATACGCAGTATTTT.

This chain joins TRBV15 and TRBJ2-1; D is perhaps TRBD2 (5 bases). Trimming left V 5 bases short and J 4 bases short, with 9 bases between. The CDR3 length is 13 residues. Germline V gives CDR1 LNHNV, CDR2 YYDKDF (reference sequence). DNA of the CDR3: TGTGCCACCAGCGGGAGTGTTTACAATGAGCAGTTCTTC. Translated, it gives CATSGSVYNEQFF.

This clone has only one observation. The chain joins TRBV27 to TRBJ1-1, with TRBD1 identical over 7 bases. The CDR3 covers 15 residues. V shed 6 bases and J 5 bases; nucleotides not matched to a gene: 12. Germline values: CDR1 MNHEY, CDR2 SMNVEV (reference sequence). The CDR3 coding sequence is TGTGCCAGCAGCCTAACCCGACAGGGCGGGACTGAAGCTTTCTTT. Its protein is CASSLTRQGGTEAFF.

The chain joins TRBV5-1 to TRBJ2-5; a possible D gene is TRBD2 (5 bases). CDR1 is SGHRS and CDR2 is YFSETQ in the germline V gene. V was clipped by 0 bases and J by 1 base, with 10 bases between them. The CDR3 consists of 15 residues. The CDR3 sequence: CASSLAPLVQETQYF. Written as DNA, the CDR3 is TGCGCCAGCAGCTTGGCACCACTAGTCCAAGAGACCCAGTACTTC. Based on the CDR3 plus reference TRBV5-1 and TRBJ2-5, the full variable domain is KAGVTQTPRYLIKTRGQQVTLSCSPISGHRSVSWYQQTPGQGLQFLFEYFSETQRNKGNFPGRFSGRQFSNSRSEMNVSTLELGDSALYLCASSLAPLVQETQYFGPGTRLLVL.

V gene TRBV7-2 combines with J gene TRBJ1-4; possibly TRBD1 for D (6 bases). The CDR3 has 14 residues. V was clipped by 3 bases and J by 8 bases, with 13 bases between them. Germline V gives CDR1 SGHTA, CDR2 FQGNSA. The CDR3 region has the DNA TGTGCCAGCAGCTTCCGCCTGACAGGCGAAAAACTGTTTTTT. Protein: CASSFRLTGEKLFF.

This clone turned up a few times. The gene calls are TRBV7-9 and TRBJ1-5; the D is unclear. The CDR3 extends over 14 amino acids. Per germline, CDR1 SEHNR and CDR2 FQNEAQ (reference sequence). The V gene lost 7 bases and the J gene lost 2 bases, with 12 bases spanning the gap. The CDR3 protein is CASNRLQGNQPQHF. In DNA, the CDR3 is TGTGCCAGCAACCGTCTCCAGGGCAATCAGCCCCAGCATTTT.

V and J are TRBV2 and TRBJ1-2, with D possibly matching TRBD1 (5 bases). CDR3 size: 14 residues. V shed 3 bases and J shed 7 bases, with 15 bases lying between them. CDR1 and CDR2 (germline): SNHLY, FYNNEI. The CDR3 loop is CASSETAGIFGYTF. The CDR3 DNA is TGTGCCAGCAGTGAGACAGCGGGGATCTTTGGCTACACCTTC.

This chain joins TRBV7-6 and TRBJ1-4, with TRBD1 matching 10 bases. The V gene end was trimmed by 2 bases and the J gene end by 6 bases; junction bases not matched to a gene: 3. CDR3 length: 15 residues. The germline V gene has CDR1 SGHVS and CDR2 FNYEAQ. CDR3 sequence: CASSLSGTGDEKLFF. In DNA form, the CDR3 reads TGTGCCAGCAGCTTAAGCGGGACAGGGGATGAAAAACTGTTTTTT.

The chain recombines TRBV19 with TRBJ2-5; 13 bases agree with TRBD2. The junction had 2 bases not matched to a gene; V was cut back by 6 bases and J by 1 base. The CDR3 has 15 residues. Germline V gene data show CDR1 as LNHDA and CDR2 as SQIVND (reference sequence). CDR3 residues: CASRRLAGGQETQYF. In nucleotides, the CDR3 is TGTGCCAGTAGGAGACTAGCGGGGGGCCAAGAGACCCAGTACTTC.

The chain combines TRBV5-1 with TRBJ1-1, with D perhaps matching TRBD1 (5 bases). Trimming removed 3 bases at V and 5 bases at J, with 14 bases between. This CDR3 has 14 amino acids. Germline CDR1 and CDR2: SGHRS and YFSETQ. CDR3 protein: CASSSQGGGTEAFF. DNA of the CDR3: TGCGCCAGCAGCTCCCAGGGAGGAGGAACTGAAGCTTTCTTT.

The V and J genes are TRBV28 and TRBJ1-6; no firm D call. V lost 6 bases to trimming and J lost 0 bases, with 9 bases between them. The CDR3 extends over 15 amino acids. The germline CDR1 and CDR2 sequences are MDHEN and SYDVKM. CDR3 region: CASRPGSSYNSPLHF. The CDR3 DNA reads as TGTGCCAGCAGACCAGGAAGCTCCTATAATTCACCCCTCCACTTT.

The V and J genes are TRBV18 and TRBJ1-4; D uncertain. The CDR3 consists of 16 residues. Per the germline V gene, CDR1 is KGHSH and CDR2 is LQKENI. V was clipped by 3 bases and J by 0 bases, with 11 bases between them. The CDR3 here is CASSPSAGTTNEKLFF. The DNA of the CDR3 is TGTGCCAGCTCACCCTCGGCGGGTACAACTAATGAAAAACTGTTTTTT.

The rearrangement links TRBV14 to TRBJ2-1, with TRBD2 matching over 8 bases. The CDR3 has 17 residues. Germline CDR1 reads SGHDN; CDR2 reads FVKESK. Losses at the gene ends were 1 base for V and 3 bases for J; bases not matched to a gene: 8. The CDR3 protein is CASSQVSRGGVYNEQFF. The DNA of the CDR3 is TGTGCCAGCAGCCAAGTATCCCGGGGGGGCGTCTACAATGAGCAGTTCTTC.